Shown below are 5 T cell receptor beta chains from a single sample sequenced in a study of T-cell memory formation after mild COVID-19. Each CDR3 protein is one row after TCRdb ran MiXCR on the 5' RACE reads. The sample holds a few hundred thousand distinct CDR3 sequences; around 15% are singletons and the top ten take more than 20%. Sequencing was performed on PBMCs or a T cell subset sorted from them (not recorded which). These receptor sequences come from a man younger than 30 who had mild COVID-19 (a few samples of this study predate the infection). Cell type and time point are not known.

The chain links TRBV7-3 to TRBJ2-1, with TRBD2 matching over 8 bases. The germline V gene encodes CDR1 SGHTA and CDR2 FQGTGA. The trim removed 5 bases at V and 2 bases at J, leaving 5 bases unmatched. The CDR3 totals 15 residues. Here the CDR3 reads CASSTLGGAYNEQFF. In DNA, the CDR3 is TGTGCCAGCAGCACCCTCGGGGGGGCCTACAATGAGCAGTTCTTC.

This clonotype was counted a few times. The chain couples TRBV6-1 to TRBJ2-7; possibly TRBD1 or TRBD2 for D (6 bases each). The ends were cut back, 2 bases at V and 7 bases at J, with 12 bases in the middle. Germline CDR1 and CDR2: MNHNS and SASEGT. This CDR3 contains 13 residues. In nucleotides, the CDR3 is TGTGCCAGCAGTGAATACCAGGGGAGGGAGCAGTACGTC. It translates to CASSEYQGREQYV.

The chain couples TRBV15 to TRBJ2-4; D is unresolved. V dropped 7 bases and J dropped 4 bases, with 8 bases sitting between them. The germline V gene encodes CDR1 LNHNV and CDR2 YYDKDF (reference sequence). The CDR3 totals 12 residues. The CDR3 loop reads CATKGRKNIQYF. In DNA, the CDR3 is TGTGCCACCAAGGGCAGGAAAAACATTCAGTACTTC.

The V gene is TRBV9, the J gene TRBJ1-2, with D hard to call. V was clipped by 0 bases and J by 1 base, with 10 bases between them. The CDR3 is made up of 15 amino acids. Germline V gene lookup returns CDR1 SGDLS and CDR2 YYNGEE. This chain's CDR3 is CASSVALRGNYGYTF. The DNA for the CDR3 is TGTGCCAGCAGCGTAGCTCTCCGGGGTAACTATGGCTACACCTTC.

This clonotype was seen only a few times. This sequence joins TRBV12-5 and TRBJ1-2; possibly TRBD1 for D (5 bases). This CDR3 comprises 14 residues. Deletions cut 3 bases from V and 3 bases from J, with 11 bases between. Germline CDR1 is LGHNT and CDR2 is FRNRAP. The CDR3 DNA follows: TGTGCTAGTGGTTTTGGGACGGAATACTATGGCTACACCTTC. Translation gives CASGFGTEYYGYTF.